This is a list of T cell receptor beta chains from one sample in a study of blood T cell repertoires in COVID-19. Some clones are missing from TCRdb's copy, which holds only in-frame ones; the method was immunoSEQ multiplex PCR. The table shows about 250,000 clones, with 87% occurring only once. Sequenced material: peripheral blood. The receptors here all came from a man aged 18 to 30 with active or convalescent COVID-19. CDR3s include the opening cysteine and the closing phenylalanine or tryptophan. D genes are given only for firm matches. Rows give clone size only sometimes, using once, few, many, or a class for an expanded clone.

abundance: NA; len: 14; d_gene: TRBD1; v_gene: TRBV6-4; j_gene: TRBJ2-1; CDR3aa: CASSSRQGYHEQFF; CDR3nt: TGTGCCAGCAGTTCGAGACAGGGGTACCATGAGCAGTTCTTC
abundance: NA; len: 16; d_gene: NA; v_gene: TRBV9; j_gene: TRBJ1-3; CDR3aa: CASSEYTGTRRDTIYF; CDR3nt: TGTGCCAGCAGCGAATATACCGGGACAAGGCGGGACACCATATATTTT
abundance: NA; len: 15; d_gene: TRBD2; v_gene: TRBV25-1; j_gene: TRBJ2-1; CDR3aa: CASTGLAGAGGEQFF; CDR3nt: TGTGCCAGCACGGGACTAGCGGGAGCTGGGGGTGAGCAGTTCTTC
abundance: NA; len: 15; d_gene: NA; v_gene: TRBV2; j_gene: TRBJ2-2; CDR3aa: CASSGQGRATGELFF; CDR3nt: TGTGCCAGCAGTGGGCAGGGCCGGGCCACCGGGGAGCTGTTTTTT
abundance: NA; len: 15; d_gene: NA; v_gene: TRBV3-1/TRBV3-2; j_gene: TRBJ2-7; CDR3aa: CASSQGGTPLYEQYF; CDR3nt: TGTGCCAGCAGCCAAGGCGGGACCCCACTCTACGAGCAGTACTTC
abundance: NA; len: 15; d_gene: NA; v_gene: TRBV27; j_gene: TRBJ1-6; CDR3aa: CASSLIWQAGGKVHF; CDR3nt: TGTGCCAGCAGTTTGATTTGGCAGGCTGGTGGAAAGGTCCACTTT
abundance: NA; len: 12; d_gene: NA; v_gene: TRBV18; j_gene: TRBJ2-7; CDR3aa: CASSPGAYEQYF; CDR3nt: TGTGCCAGCTCCCCCGGAGCCTACGAGCAGTACTTC
abundance: once; len: 13; d_gene: TRBD1; v_gene: TRBV12-3/TRBV12-4; j_gene: TRBJ1-1; CDR3aa: CASGGQSNTEAFF; CDR3nt: TGTGCCAGCGGGGGACAGTCGAACACTGAAGCTTTCTTT
abundance: once; len: 14; d_gene: NA; v_gene: TRBV27; j_gene: TRBJ2-7; CDR3aa: CASSLTRAAYEQYF; CDR3nt: TGTGCCAGCAGTTTAACGCGAGCTGCCTACGAGCAGTACTTC
abundance: NA; len: 17; d_gene: NA; v_gene: TRBV7-3; j_gene: TRBJ2-5; CDR3aa: CASSDYGPAQIQETQYF; CDR3nt: TGTGCCAGCAGCGACTACGGTCCGGCGCAAATCCAAGAGACCCAGTACTTC
abundance: NA; len: 15; d_gene: NA; v_gene: TRBV19; j_gene: TRBJ1-2; CDR3aa: CARRGAHGRYYGYTF; CDR3nt: TGTGCCAGGCGGGGCGCACATGGGAGGTACTATGGCTACACCTTC
abundance: NA; len: 15; d_gene: NA; v_gene: TRBV6-2/TRBV6-3; j_gene: TRBJ2-2; CDR3aa: CASSSEGMNTGELFF; CDR3nt: TGTGCCAGCAGCTCGGAGGGGATGAACACCGGGGAGCTGTTTTTT
abundance: NA; len: 16; d_gene: NA; v_gene: TRBV27; j_gene: TRBJ2-1; CDR3aa: CASSLYGGSSYNEQFF; CDR3nt: TGTGCCAGCAGTTTATACGGGGGTAGCTCCTACAATGAGCAGTTCTTC
abundance: NA; len: 16; d_gene: NA; v_gene: TRBV27; j_gene: TRBJ1-4; CDR3aa: CASSATGAATNEKLFF; CDR3nt: TGTGCCAGCAGTGCCACAGGTGCTGCAACTAATGAAAAACTGTTTTTT
abundance: NA; len: 14; d_gene: TRBD1; v_gene: TRBV30; j_gene: TRBJ1-6; CDR3aa: CAWSGQGDNSPLHF; CDR3nt: TGTGCCTGGTCCGGACAGGGTGATAATTCACCCCTCCACTTT
abundance: NA; len: 15; d_gene: TRBD1; v_gene: TRBV15; j_gene: TRBJ2-3; CDR3aa: CATSRRQGGTDTQYF; CDR3nt: TGTGCCACCAGCAGGAGACAGGGCGGCACAGATACGCAGTATTTT
abundance: NA; len: 15; d_gene: NA; v_gene: TRBV5-4; j_gene: TRBJ1-1; CDR3aa: CASSHPRGEGTEAFF; CDR3nt: TGTGCCAGCAGCCACCCTCGGGGGGAGGGCACTGAAGCTTTCTTT
abundance: NA; len: 15; d_gene: TRBD1; v_gene: TRBV27; j_gene: TRBJ1-6; CDR3aa: CASNRDRRYNSPLHF; CDR3nt: TGTGCCAGCAATAGGGACAGGAGGTATAATTCACCCCTCCACTTT
abundance: few; len: 14; d_gene: NA; v_gene: TRBV5-6; j_gene: TRBJ1-1; CDR3aa: CASSLGTGFTEAFF; CDR3nt: TGTGCCAGCAGCTTGGGCACAGGGTTCACTGAAGCTTTCTTT
abundance: NA; len: 13; d_gene: NA; v_gene: TRBV9; j_gene: TRBJ1-2; CDR3aa: CASSVEASGGYTF; CDR3nt: TGTGCCAGCAGCGTAGAGGCATCGGGGGGCTACACCTTC
abundance: few; len: 13; d_gene: NA; v_gene: TRBV11-3; j_gene: TRBJ1-1; CDR3aa: CASSLGSGNEAFF; CDR3nt: TGTGCCAGCAGCTTAGGGTCGGGAAACGAAGCTTTCTTT
abundance: NA; len: 13; d_gene: TRBD2; v_gene: TRBV2; j_gene: TRBJ2-5; CDR3aa: CASQGLAGETQYF; CDR3nt: TGTGCCAGCCAGGGACTAGCGGGGGAGACCCAGTACTTC
abundance: NA; len: 15; d_gene: TRBD2; v_gene: TRBV5-4; j_gene: TRBJ2-1; CDR3aa: CASRLAGGRYNEQFF; CDR3nt: TGTGCCAGCAGGTTAGCGGGGGGCCGTTACAATGAGCAGTTCTTC
abundance: NA; len: 16; d_gene: TRBD2; v_gene: TRBV10-3; j_gene: TRBJ2-3; CDR3aa: CAISESGGRATDTQYF; CDR3nt: TGTGCCATCAGTGAGTCAGGCGGGAGGGCCACAGATACGCAGTATTTT
abundance: NA; len: 21; d_gene: NA; v_gene: TRBV2; j_gene: TRBJ2-4; CDR3aa: CASSEARLQGGDFIAKNIQYF; CDR3nt: TGTGCCAGCAGTGAGGCGCGATTACAGGGGGGGGATTTCATAGCCAAAAACATTCAGTACTTC
abundance: few; len: 14; d_gene: TRBD1; v_gene: TRBV28; j_gene: TRBJ1-1; CDR3aa: CASRSPGGYPEAFF; CDR3nt: TGTGCCAGCAGGAGTCCAGGGGGATACCCTGAAGCTTTCTTT
abundance: once; len: 14; d_gene: TRBD1; v_gene: TRBV6-6; j_gene: TRBJ1-1; CDR3aa: CASSSLQGGTEAFF; CDR3nt: TGTGCCAGCAGTTCCCTACAGGGGGGCACTGAAGCTTTCTTT
abundance: NA; len: 18; d_gene: TRBD1; v_gene: TRBV19; j_gene: TRBJ1-2; CDR3aa: CASSIGPGQGFRDYGYTF; CDR3nt: TGTGCCAGTAGTATAGGACCGGGACAGGGCTTCAGAGACTATGGCTACACCTTC
abundance: NA; len: 14; d_gene: NA; v_gene: TRBV7-9; j_gene: TRBJ2-2; CDR3aa: CASNWRDDTGELFF; CDR3nt: TGTGCCAGCAATTGGAGGGATGATACCGGGGAGCTGTTTTTT
abundance: NA; len: 15; d_gene: TRBD1; v_gene: TRBV28; j_gene: TRBJ1-3; CDR3aa: CASSLRTGIINTIYF; CDR3nt: TGTGCCAGCAGTTTAAGGACAGGCATTATAAACACCATATATTTT
abundance: NA; len: 15; d_gene: TRBD1; v_gene: TRBV19; j_gene: TRBJ2-4; CDR3aa: CASSWGQAAKNIQYF; CDR3nt: TGTGCCAGTAGCTGGGGACAGGCGGCCAAAAACATTCAGTACTTC
abundance: NA; len: 16; d_gene: TRBD1; v_gene: TRBV5-1; j_gene: TRBJ2-7; CDR3aa: CASSFGPQGQGYEQYF; CDR3nt: TGCGCCAGCAGCTTCGGGCCCCAAGGACAGGGCTACGAGCAGTACTTC
abundance: NA; len: 13; d_gene: NA; v_gene: TRBV27; j_gene: TRBJ1-6; CDR3aa: CASRTGLNSPLHF; CDR3nt: TGTGCCAGCAGGACAGGTCTAAATTCACCCCTCCACTTT
abundance: NA; len: 15; d_gene: TRBD2; v_gene: TRBV20-1; j_gene: TRBJ2-5; CDR3aa: CSASRASGNQETQYF; CDR3nt: TGCAGTGCTAGTAGGGCTAGCGGAAACCAAGAGACCCAGTACTTC
abundance: NA; len: 16; d_gene: TRBD1; v_gene: TRBV5-1; j_gene: TRBJ1-2; CDR3aa: CASNLLGGTGGRGYTF; CDR3nt: TGCGCCAGCAACCTCCTAGGGGGGACAGGGGGCCGTGGCTACACCTTC
abundance: NA; len: 18; d_gene: TRBD1; v_gene: TRBV18; j_gene: TRBJ1-1; CDR3aa: CASSSIFGTGGENTEAFF; CDR3nt: TGTGCCAGCTCATCTATCTTTGGGACAGGGGGCGAAAACACTGAAGCTTTCTTT
abundance: NA; len: 16; d_gene: TRBD1; v_gene: TRBV6-2/TRBV6-3; j_gene: TRBJ1-1; CDR3aa: CASSYSTWTGFTEAFF; CDR3nt: TGTGCCAGCAGTTACTCGACTTGGACAGGGTTTACTGAAGCTTTCTTT
abundance: once; len: 15; d_gene: TRBD1; v_gene: TRBV3-1/TRBV3-2; j_gene: TRBJ1-1; CDR3aa: CASSHMIRTGLEAFF; CDR3nt: TGTGCCAGCAGCCACATGATACGGACAGGACTCGAAGCTTTCTTT
abundance: NA; len: 12; d_gene: NA; v_gene: TRBV6-5; j_gene: TRBJ1-1; CDR3aa: CASSPDRIEAFF; CDR3nt: TGTGCCAGCAGCCCCGACAGGATTGAAGCTTTCTTT
abundance: NA; len: 14; d_gene: NA; v_gene: TRBV29-1; j_gene: TRBJ2-4; CDR3aa: CSVRSTLAKNIQYF; CDR3nt: TGCAGCGTTAGGAGTACCTTAGCCAAAAACATTCAGTACTTC
abundance: once; len: 14; d_gene: NA; v_gene: TRBV7-2; j_gene: TRBJ1-1; CDR3aa: CASSLGAANTEAFF; CDR3nt: TGTGCCAGCAGCTTAGGGGCCGCGAACACTGAAGCTTTCTTT
abundance: few; len: 12; d_gene: NA; v_gene: TRBV7-9; j_gene: TRBJ1-4; CDR3aa: CASSYIPEKLFF; CDR3nt: TGTGCCAGCAGCTACATCCCTGAAAAACTGTTTTTT
abundance: NA; len: 17; d_gene: TRBD2; v_gene: TRBV4-3; j_gene: TRBJ2-1; CDR3aa: CASSQDLGAGAYNEQFF; CDR3nt: TGCGCCAGCAGCCAAGATCTAGGAGCGGGAGCCTACAATGAGCAGTTCTTC
abundance: NA; len: 14; d_gene: NA; v_gene: TRBV10-3; j_gene: TRBJ2-7; CDR3aa: CAISDIRGSYEQYF; CDR3nt: TGTGCCATCAGTGACATCAGGGGCTCCTACGAGCAGTACTTC
abundance: NA; len: 12; d_gene: NA; v_gene: TRBV6-6; j_gene: TRBJ2-2; CDR3aa: CASSQGGGELFF; CDR3nt: TGTGCCAGCAGCCAGGGTGGTGGGGAGCTGTTTTTT
abundance: NA; len: 12; d_gene: TRBD2; v_gene: TRBV6-5; j_gene: TRBJ2-7; CDR3aa: CVVLAGSYEQYF; CDR3nt: TGTGTCGTACTAGCGGGATCCTACGAGCAGTACTTC
abundance: NA; len: 12; d_gene: NA; v_gene: TRBV28; j_gene: TRBJ2-7; CDR3aa: CASRGYVGEQYF; CDR3nt: TGTGCCAGCAGGGGCTACGTAGGCGAGCAGTACTTC
abundance: once; len: 13; d_gene: NA; v_gene: TRBV15; j_gene: TRBJ2-5; CDR3aa: CATSKGVQETQYF; CDR3nt: TGTGCCACGAGCAAGGGGGTCCAAGAGACCCAGTACTTC
abundance: NA; len: 13; d_gene: TRBD1; v_gene: TRBV11-3; j_gene: TRBJ2-1; CDR3aa: CASSPGQGYEQFF; CDR3nt: TGTGCCAGCAGCCCAGGACAGGGCTATGAGCAGTTCTTC
abundance: NA; len: 14; d_gene: TRBD1; v_gene: TRBV9; j_gene: TRBJ2-7; CDR3aa: CASSSGDSSYEQYF; CDR3nt: TGTGCCAGCAGCTCCGGGGACAGTTCCTACGAGCAGTACTTC
abundance: NA; len: 14; d_gene: NA; v_gene: TRBV4-2; j_gene: TRBJ2-3; CDR3aa: CASSPGRYTDTQYF; CDR3nt: TGTGCCAGCAGCCCCGGTCGATACACAGATACGCAGTATTTT
abundance: once; len: 15; d_gene: TRBD2; v_gene: TRBV9; j_gene: TRBJ2-3; CDR3aa: CASSVSGGGADTQYF; CDR3nt: TGTGCCAGCAGCGTTAGCGGGGGGGGAGCAGATACGCAGTATTTT
abundance: NA; len: 15; d_gene: NA; v_gene: TRBV2; j_gene: TRBJ1-3; CDR3aa: CASSASSAPGNTIYF; CDR3nt: TGTGCCAGCAGTGCTAGCAGCGCCCCTGGAAACACCATATATTTT
abundance: NA; len: 20; d_gene: TRBD2; v_gene: TRBV7-6; j_gene: TRBJ2-1; CDR3aa: CASSTGTLGGTRLGVNEQFF; CDR3nt: TGTGCCAGCAGCACCGGAACACTGGGGGGGACTAGACTCGGGGTAAATGAGCAGTTCTTC
abundance: few; len: 10; d_gene: NA; v_gene: TRBV29-1; j_gene: TRBJ1-1; CDR3aa: CSGQNTEAFF; CDR3nt: TGCAGCGGGCAAAACACTGAAGCTTTCTTT